This TCR beta chain was sequenced for a study of post-analysis software for immune sequencing data. Remarks on this clonotype: Antigen unknown.

Study outcomes and limitations: F-measure co-clustering was strong for batch-matched samples. Among four or five TRBV segments more frequent in patients than controls were TRBV5-6, TRBV5-1 and TRBV20-1.

Included in the TCR beta cDNA libraries were unique molecular identifiers. In TCRdb, the PCR reads were re-called with MiXCR into one record per CDR3 protein. Of over 700,000 distinct CDR3 sequences in the sample, roughly 30% were seen once. J was trimmed by 4 bases and V by 0 bases; bases with no gene match: 2. Looked up from germline, CDR1 is DFQATT and CDR2 is SNEGSKA (reference sequence). CDR3 length: 15 residues. This chain links TRBV20-1 with TRBJ2-1; 11 nucleotides agree with TRBD2. The sequenced sample consisted of blood. The TCR comes from a girl between 5 and 17 years old with multiple sclerosis. CDR3 nucleotide sequence: TGCAGTGCTAGAGACGTAGCGGGAGGGTACAATGAGCAGTTCTTC. This gives the protein CSARDVAGGYNEQFF.